This T cell receptor (beta chain) was observed in a study of long-term antiretroviral therapy in people with HIV. About the study: In the earliest collections, sampling predates the 2015 immediate-ART recommendation by about a decade.

This clone showed up just once. What it recognizes is unknown. Specimens retained roughly 0.95-10 million cryopreserved PBMC preceding DNA extraction. Study-wide results and limits: Control repertoires displayed wider CDR3 length ranges than the HIV repertoires.

Trimming took 2 bases from V and 0 from J, leaving 14 bases between them. Germline CDR1 SGHKS, CDR2 YYEKEE (reference sequence). CDR3 length: 17 amino acids. Sequencing used immunoSEQ v3.0 at survey level. Repertoires were generated with immunoSEQ multiplex PCR, while TCRdb's copy carries only in-frame clones and drops some. The sample consists of some 22,000 clones, approximately 90% of them appearing once. The sequencing used unsorted PBMCs, collected 2.3 years after starting antiretroviral therapy. This receptor was taken from a man aged 60 to 69 with HIV. The chain has TRBV5-5 and TRBJ2-2; the D gene is possibly TRBD2 (6 bases). CDR3 region: CASSFLLGGTNTGELFF. The CDR3 DNA reads TGTGCCAGCAGCTTCTTACTTGGGGGGACGAACACCGGGGAGCTGTTTTTT.